This TCR beta chain is drawn from a study of blood T cell repertoires in COVID-19. Across the study: The samples span acute and convalescent COVID-19 from the United States, Italy and Spain.

Germline values: CDR1 MNHEY, CDR2 SVGAGI. The CDR3 loop spans 13 amino acids. Deletions cut 6 bases from V and 8 bases from J, with 13 bases between. In the authors' workflow: Reference gene primer amplification yielded estimated nucleated cell counts. Some clones are missing from TCRdb's copy, which holds only in-frame ones; the method was immunoSEQ multiplex PCR. D and trimming come from the DNA, and the V and J calls and clone size come from that table. The data show approximately 94,000 clones, with more than 65% seen just once and 9% to 13% held by the top ten. This clone is a singleton in its sample.

This receptor was identified in an older woman with acute or convalescent COVID-19. The chain is built from TRBV6-5 and TRBJ1-4; the D gene is possibly TRBD1 (5 bases). The material sequenced was peripheral blood. DNA of the CDR3: TGTGCCAGCAGAAGTGTTGGGGGGGAAAAACTGTTTTTT. Amino acid sequence: CASRSVGGEKLFF.